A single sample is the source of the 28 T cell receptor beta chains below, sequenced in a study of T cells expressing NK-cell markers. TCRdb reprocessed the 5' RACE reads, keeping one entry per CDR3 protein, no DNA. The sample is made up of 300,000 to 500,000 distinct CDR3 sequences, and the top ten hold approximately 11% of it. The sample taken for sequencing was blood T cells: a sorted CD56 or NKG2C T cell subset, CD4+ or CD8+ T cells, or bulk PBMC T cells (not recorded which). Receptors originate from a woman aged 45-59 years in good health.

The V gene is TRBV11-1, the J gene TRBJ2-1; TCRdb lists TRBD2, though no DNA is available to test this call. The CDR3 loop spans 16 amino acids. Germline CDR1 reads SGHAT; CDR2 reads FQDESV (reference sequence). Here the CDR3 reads CASSLSGTRAYNEQFF.

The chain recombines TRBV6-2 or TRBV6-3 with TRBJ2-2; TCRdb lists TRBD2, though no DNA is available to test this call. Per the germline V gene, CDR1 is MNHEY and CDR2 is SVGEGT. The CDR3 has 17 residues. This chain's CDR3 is CASSYSLTSGNFGELFF.

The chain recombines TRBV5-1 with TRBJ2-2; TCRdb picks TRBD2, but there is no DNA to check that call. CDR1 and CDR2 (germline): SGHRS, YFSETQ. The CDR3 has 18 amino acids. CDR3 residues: CASSTSLLANGNTGELFF.

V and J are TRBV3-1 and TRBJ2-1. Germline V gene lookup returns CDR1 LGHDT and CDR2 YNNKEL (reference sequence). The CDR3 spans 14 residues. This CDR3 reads CASSQDPSGWEQFF.

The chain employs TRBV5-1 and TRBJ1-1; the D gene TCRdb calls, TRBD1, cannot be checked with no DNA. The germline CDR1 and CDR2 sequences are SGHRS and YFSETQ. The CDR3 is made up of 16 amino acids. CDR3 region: CASSRGQDYGNTEAFF. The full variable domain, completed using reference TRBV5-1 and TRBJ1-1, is KAGVTQTPRYLIKTRGQQVTLSCSPISGHRSVSWYQQTPGQGLQFLFEYFSETQRNKGNFPGRFSGRQFSNSRSEMNVSTLELGDSALYLCASSRGQDYGNTEAFFGQGTRLTVV.

The CDR3 loop reads CSATGTSGAYEQYF. The chain recombines TRBV20-1 with TRBJ2-7; TCRdb picks TRBD2, but there is no DNA to check that call. The CDR3 has 14 residues. Germline V gives CDR1 DFQATT, CDR2 SNEGSKA (reference sequence).

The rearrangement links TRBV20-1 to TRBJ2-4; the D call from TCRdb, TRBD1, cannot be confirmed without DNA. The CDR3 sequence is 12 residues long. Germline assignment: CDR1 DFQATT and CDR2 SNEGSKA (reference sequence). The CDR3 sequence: CSADRLKNIQYF.

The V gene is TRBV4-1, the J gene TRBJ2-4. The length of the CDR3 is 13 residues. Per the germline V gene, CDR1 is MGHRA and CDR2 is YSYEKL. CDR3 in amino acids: CASRNIAKNIQYF.

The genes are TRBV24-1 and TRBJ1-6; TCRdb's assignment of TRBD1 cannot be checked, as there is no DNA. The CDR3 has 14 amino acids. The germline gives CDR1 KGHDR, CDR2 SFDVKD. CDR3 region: CATSEDRINSPLHF.

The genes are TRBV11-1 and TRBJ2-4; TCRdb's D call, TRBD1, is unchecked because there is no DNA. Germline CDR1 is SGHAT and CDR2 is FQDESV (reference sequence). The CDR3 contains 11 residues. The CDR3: CASSHAGTPYF.

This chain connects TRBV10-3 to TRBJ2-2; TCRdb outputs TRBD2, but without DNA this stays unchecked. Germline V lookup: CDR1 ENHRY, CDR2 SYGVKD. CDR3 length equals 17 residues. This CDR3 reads CAISTLAGGSGTGELFF.

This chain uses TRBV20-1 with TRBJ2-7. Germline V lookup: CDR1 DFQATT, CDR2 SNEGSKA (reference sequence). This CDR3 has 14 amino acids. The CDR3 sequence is CSARHLLSSYEQYF.

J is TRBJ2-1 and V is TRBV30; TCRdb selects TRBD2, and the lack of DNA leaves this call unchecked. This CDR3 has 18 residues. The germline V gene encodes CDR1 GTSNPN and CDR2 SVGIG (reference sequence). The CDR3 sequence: CAWSVHRTSGSSYNEQFF.

CDR3 sequence reads: CASSALMGAEQFF. V usage is TRBV5-1 and J usage is TRBJ2-1; absent DNA, TCRdb's TRBD2 call cannot be checked. Per germline, CDR1 SGHRS and CDR2 YFSETQ. The CDR3 consists of 13 residues.

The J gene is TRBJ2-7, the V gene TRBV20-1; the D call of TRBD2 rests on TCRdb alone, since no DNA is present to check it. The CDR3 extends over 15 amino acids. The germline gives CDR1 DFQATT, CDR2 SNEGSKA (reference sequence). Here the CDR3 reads CSAREGKRDYYEQYF.

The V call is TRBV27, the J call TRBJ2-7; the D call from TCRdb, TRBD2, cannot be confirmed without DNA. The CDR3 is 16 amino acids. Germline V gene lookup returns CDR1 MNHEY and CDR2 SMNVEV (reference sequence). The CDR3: CASSLDPRFGEYEQYF.

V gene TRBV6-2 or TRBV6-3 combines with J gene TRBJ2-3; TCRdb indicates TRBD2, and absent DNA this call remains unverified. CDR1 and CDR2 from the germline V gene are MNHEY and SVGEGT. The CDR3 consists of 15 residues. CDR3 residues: CATRGTSGSTDTQYF.

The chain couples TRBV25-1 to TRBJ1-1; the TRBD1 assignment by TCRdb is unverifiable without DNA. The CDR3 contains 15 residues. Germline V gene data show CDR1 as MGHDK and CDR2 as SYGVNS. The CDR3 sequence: CASSPSRGKDTEAFF.

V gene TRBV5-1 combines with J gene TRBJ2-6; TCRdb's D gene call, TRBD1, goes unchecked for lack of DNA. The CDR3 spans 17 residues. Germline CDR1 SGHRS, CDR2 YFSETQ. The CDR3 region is CASSLSGTGTGANVLTF.

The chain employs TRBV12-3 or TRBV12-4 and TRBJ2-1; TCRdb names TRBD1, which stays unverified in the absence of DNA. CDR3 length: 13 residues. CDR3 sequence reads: CASSFGGGDRQFF.

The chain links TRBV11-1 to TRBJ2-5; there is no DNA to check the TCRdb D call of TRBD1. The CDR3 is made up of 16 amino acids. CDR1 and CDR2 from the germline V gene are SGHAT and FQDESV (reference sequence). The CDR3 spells CASSLEARGYQETQYF. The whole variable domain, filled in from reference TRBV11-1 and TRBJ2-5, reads EAEVAQSPRYKITEKSQAVAFWCDPISGHATLYWYRQILGQGPELLVQFQDESVVDDSQLPKDRFSAERLKGVDSTLKIQPAELGDSAMYLCASSLEARGYQETQYFGPGTRLLVL.

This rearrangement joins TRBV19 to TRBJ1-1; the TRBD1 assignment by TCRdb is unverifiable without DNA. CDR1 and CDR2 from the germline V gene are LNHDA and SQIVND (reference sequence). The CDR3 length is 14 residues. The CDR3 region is CASSQGGGNTEAFF.

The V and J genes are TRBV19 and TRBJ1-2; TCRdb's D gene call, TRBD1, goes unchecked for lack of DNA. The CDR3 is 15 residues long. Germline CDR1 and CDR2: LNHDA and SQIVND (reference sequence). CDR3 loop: CASSLLGQGIYGYTF.

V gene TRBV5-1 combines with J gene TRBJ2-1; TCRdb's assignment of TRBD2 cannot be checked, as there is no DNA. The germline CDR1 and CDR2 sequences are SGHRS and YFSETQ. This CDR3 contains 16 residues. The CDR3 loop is CASAPHPSGDYNEQFF.

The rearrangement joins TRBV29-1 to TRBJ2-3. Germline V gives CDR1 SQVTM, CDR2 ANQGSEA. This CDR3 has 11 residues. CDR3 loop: CSAEERDTQYF.

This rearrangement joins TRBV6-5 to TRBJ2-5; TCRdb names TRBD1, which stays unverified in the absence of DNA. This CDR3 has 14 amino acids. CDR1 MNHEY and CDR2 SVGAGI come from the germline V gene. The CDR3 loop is CASSLMGPQETQYF.

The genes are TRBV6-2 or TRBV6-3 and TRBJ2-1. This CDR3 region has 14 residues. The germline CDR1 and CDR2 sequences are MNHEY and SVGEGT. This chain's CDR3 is CASSSLKDYYEQFF.

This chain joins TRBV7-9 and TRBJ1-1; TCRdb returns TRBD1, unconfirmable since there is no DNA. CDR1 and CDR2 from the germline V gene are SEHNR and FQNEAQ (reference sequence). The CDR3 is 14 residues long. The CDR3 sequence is CASSGGDRDTEAFF.